The text below deals with one T cell receptor (beta chain). The target antigen is unknown. The sample is drawn from a study of T cell responses to AZD1222 COVID-19 vaccine. Germline V lookup: CDR1 MGHDK, CDR2 SYGVNS. Trimming shortened V by 8 bases and J by 4 bases, and 11 bases separated the two germline ends. The CDR3 sequence is 12 residues long. Some clones are missing from TCRdb's copy, which holds only in-frame ones; the method was immunoSEQ multiplex PCR. The repertoire includes over 150,000 clones, around 91% of them detected once, and approximately 7.2% sits in the top ten. Study findings and constraints: Per reports, nearly half of all spike-specific TCRs target regions that are unmutated in variants. The sample set comprised mostly white British donors with more females, and clonal diversity was possibly underestimated.

Sequenced here: peripheral blood, sampled on day 0 of AZD1222 vaccination. The rearrangement joins TRBV25-1 to TRBJ1-2; no clear D. This TCR derives from an adult in good health. The CDR3 region has the DNA TGTGCCAGCGCCATGGACGGCTATGGCTACACCTTC. Protein: CASAMDGYGYTF.